Below are 31 T cell receptor beta chains sequenced from a single sample in a study of T cell responses to AZD1222 COVID-19 vaccine. Sequencing used immunoSEQ multiplex PCR; TCRdb keeps in-frame clones, though not all of them. The sample comprises some 81,000 clones, about 86% of which are singletons, and more than 5% rests with the top ten. This material consisted of peripheral blood, taken 28 days after the second AZD1222 dose. These receptors were obtained from an adult who received the AZD1222 COVID-19 vaccine.

V gene TRBV10-1 combines with J gene TRBJ2-1, with 11 bases lining up with TRBD2. The CDR3 runs 15 residues. Trimming took 2 bases from V and 8 from J; bases not matched to a gene: 5. Germline CDR1 is WNHNN and CDR2 is SYGVQD (reference sequence). The DNA for the CDR3 is TGCGCCAGCAGTGAGCTAGCGGGAGGTGTAGATGAGCAGTTCTTC. Translating gives CASSELAGGVDEQFF.

The rearrangement joins TRBV5-4 to TRBJ2-7; D perhaps matches TRBD1 (6 bases). Per germline, CDR1 SGHNT and CDR2 YYREEE (reference sequence). Trimming cost V 4 bases and J 0 bases, with 14 bases left between them. CDR3 length equals 15 residues. CDR3 coding DNA: TGTGCCAGCAGCCACTCTACAGGGTTCTCCTACGAGCAGTACTTC. It codes for CASSHSTGFSYEQYF. Combining the CDR3 with reference TRBV5-4 and TRBJ2-7 gives the whole variable domain ETGVTQSPTHLIKTRGQQVTLRCSSQSGHNTVSWYQQALGQGPQFIFQYYREEENGRGNFPPRFSGLQFPNYSSELNVNALELDDSALYLCASSHSTGFSYEQYFGPGTRLTVT.

The chain recombines TRBV5-4 with TRBJ2-7; D is perhaps TRBD1 (6 bases). With 0 bases removed from V and 4 bases from J, the gap between germline ends came to 11 bases. Germline values: CDR1 SGHNT, CDR2 YYREEE (reference sequence). The CDR3 is 14 amino acids. The CDR3 here is CASSLEAGEYEQYF. The DNA of the CDR3 is TGTGCCAGCAGCTTGGAGGCAGGGGAATACGAGCAGTACTTC.

The chain is built from TRBV7-9 and TRBJ2-7; 8 nucleotides align to TRBD1. The germline V gene has CDR1 SEHNR and CDR2 FQNEAQ (reference sequence). V lost 3 bases to trimming and J lost 2 bases; unmatched junction nucleotides: 6. This CDR3 spans 15 amino acids. CDR3 DNA sequence: TGTGCCAGCAGCTTCCAAGGACAGGGTCCCTACGAGCAGTACTTC. This sequence encodes CASSFQGQGPYEQYF.

The chain has TRBV7-9 and TRBJ1-1, with unresolved D. CDR1 SEHNR and CDR2 FQNEAQ come from the germline V gene (reference sequence). The CDR3 totals 13 residues. The germline V and J ends were trimmed by 1 base and 6 bases, with 9 bases remaining between them. CDR3 bases: TGTGCCAGCAGCTTAGGGACCCTCTCTGAAGCTTTCTTT. Protein: CASSLGTLSEAFF.

This clone was counted once. The rearrangement links TRBV7-7 to TRBJ2-5; a possible D gene is TRBD1 (5 bases). Trimming took 5 bases from V and 1 from J, leaving 8 bases between them. There are 13 residues in the CDR3. Germline CDR1 and CDR2: SSHAT and FNYEAQ (reference sequence). In DNA form, the CDR3 reads TGTGCCAGCAGCCGCGACAGCCAAGAGACCCAGTACTTC. It translates to CASSRDSQETQYF. Filled out from reference TRBV7-7 and TRBJ2-5, the complete variable domain reads GAGVSQSPRYKVTKRGQDVTLRCDPISSHATLYWYQQALGQGPEFLTYFNYEAQPDKSGLPSDRFSAERPEGSISTLTIQRTEQRDSAMYRCASSRDSQETQYFGPGTRLLVL.

The V call is TRBV4-1, the J call TRBJ1-6, with TRBD1 as a possible D gene (5 bases). The CDR3 loop spans 12 amino acids. The V and J ends lost 3 bases and 13 bases respectively, with 10 bases between them. Germline V gives CDR1 MGHRA, CDR2 YSYEKL. CDR3 coding DNA: TGCGCCAGCAGCCAGGGGGTTTGGCCCCTCCACTTT. This sequence encodes CASSQGVWPLHF.

Written as DNA, the CDR3 is TGTGCCAGTAGTATGGGGGTAGGACGGGACATTCAGTACTTC. This sequence encodes CASSMGVGRDIQYF. This chain uses TRBV19 with TRBJ2-4, with D tentatively TRBD1 or TRBD2 (5 bases each). The CDR3 is made up of 14 amino acids. Trimming took 3 bases from V and 8 from J, leaving 14 bases between them. Per the germline V gene, CDR1 is LNHDA and CDR2 is SQIVND (reference sequence).

This chain uses TRBV16 with TRBJ1-3; D unclear. The CDR3 length is 17 residues. V shed 0 bases and J shed 0 bases, with 12 bases lying between them. The germline V gene has CDR1 KGHSY and CDR2 FQNENV. CDR3 nucleotides: TGTGCCAGCAGCCAATCAAAAGGGTTCCACTCTGGAAACACCATATATTTT. Translation: CASSQSKGFHSGNTIYF.

With regard to this clone: At one of its ends the junction is not consistent with the germline gene, which may arise from a read error. This chain links TRBV6-5 with TRBJ1-1, with 10 bases lining up with TRBD1. Germline V gene lookup returns CDR1 MNHEY and CDR2 SVGAGI. The CDR3 extends over 16 amino acids. This CDR3 reads CASSYGDRGVKTEAFF. Written as DNA, the CDR3 is TGTGCCAGCAGTTACGGGGACAGGGGAGTGAAGACTGAAGCTTTCTTT.

The chain has TRBV11-2 and TRBJ2-7, with D perhaps TRBD1 (6 bases). Germline V gene sequence: CDR1 SGHAT, CDR2 FQNNGV. This CDR3 spans 14 amino acids. Between the trimmed V and J ends, which lost 5 bases and 0 bases, there was a span of 11 bases. CDR3 residues: CASSVGARSYEQYF. CDR3 nucleotides: TGTGCCAGCAGCGTGGGGGCTCGCTCCTACGAGCAGTACTTC.

This chain connects TRBV2 to TRBJ2-2; tentatively, D is TRBD1 (5 bases). Germline V lookup: CDR1 SNHLY, CDR2 FYNNEI. The CDR3 is made up of 16 amino acids. V was clipped by 6 bases and J by 0 bases, with 14 bases between them. CDR3: CASSPQGIANTGELFF. The CDR3 DNA follows: TGTGCCAGCAGCCCGCAGGGTATCGCGAACACCGGGGAGCTGTTTTTT.

This clone was picked up a small number of times. J is TRBJ1-3 and V is TRBV18; no clear D. Trimming removed 5 bases at V and 0 bases at J, with 11 bases between. Germline V CDR1 and CDR2: KGHSH, LQKENI. CDR3 size: 15 residues. The chain's CDR3 is CASSSEVSSGNTIYF. The CDR3 DNA is TGTGCCAGCTCATCGGAAGTTAGCTCTGGAAACACCATATATTTT.

This clone appeared a few times. J is TRBJ1-5 and V is TRBV9; a possible D gene is TRBD1 (6 bases). Trimming left V 2 bases short and J 1 base short, with 10 bases between. This CDR3 is built from 15 residues. Looked up from germline, CDR1 is SGDLS and CDR2 is YYNGEE. The CDR3 region is CASSVSTGSNQPQHF. The CDR3 DNA reads as TGTGCCAGCAGCGTTTCAACAGGGAGCAATCAGCCCCAGCATTTT. The variable domain in full, completed from reference TRBV9 and TRBJ1-5, reads DSGVTQTPKHLITATGQRVTLRCSPRSGDLSVYWYQQSLDQGLQFLIQYYNGEERAKGNILERFSAQQFPDLHSELNLSSLELGDSALYFCASSVSTGSNQPQHFGDGTRLSIL.

V gene TRBV28 combines with J gene TRBJ1-1, with D uncertain. CDR3 length: 13 residues. Germline loops: CDR1 MDHEN, CDR2 SYDVKM. Trimming removed 6 bases at V and 1 base at J, with 9 bases between. The CDR3 sequence is CASRLSPNTEAFF. In nucleotides, the CDR3 is TGTGCCAGCAGGTTAAGCCCGAACACTGAAGCTTTCTTT.

About this clone itself: Other DNA sequences in the sample encode the same CDR3. The CDR3 nucleotides read TGTGCCAGCAGGGGACAGGGAACTGGAAACACCATATATTTT. Protein sequence: CASRGQGTGNTIYF. V is TRBV6-5 and J is TRBJ1-3, with 9 positions matching TRBD1. Looked up from germline, CDR1 is MNHEY and CDR2 is SVGAGI. J gave up 2 bases and V 6 bases, and 2 bases lay outside the gene matches. This CDR3 has 14 residues.

This clone came up once. This chain links TRBV11-2 with TRBJ1-1; D remains ambiguous. Between the trimmed V and J ends, which lost 5 bases and 1 base, there was a span of 11 bases. Per germline, CDR1 SGHAT and CDR2 FQNNGV. The CDR3 spans 14 residues. The CDR3: CASSPLARNTEAFF. The CDR3, as DNA: TGTGCCAGCAGCCCCCTGGCCAGGAACACTGAAGCTTTCTTT.

The V and J genes are TRBV27 and TRBJ2-4; either TRBD1 or TRBD2 may fit D (5 bases each). Per the germline V gene, CDR1 is MNHEY and CDR2 is SMNVEV (reference sequence). V shed 0 bases and J shed 8 bases, with 11 bases lying between them. The CDR3 contains 14 residues. The CDR3 reads CASSLSAGRDIQYF. Here the CDR3 DNA reads TGTGCCAGCAGTTTATCCGCAGGGCGGGACATTCAGTACTTC.

The chain carries TRBV12-5 and TRBJ2-5; TRBD1 matches at 7 bases. V lost 1 base, J lost 5 bases, and 4 bases stayed unmatched. This CDR3 region has 14 residues. In germline, CDR1 is LGHNT, CDR2 FRNRAP. The chain's CDR3 is CASGLGQGTETQYF. DNA for the CDR3: TGTGCTAGTGGTTTGGGACAGGGCACGGAGACCCAGTACTTC.

The count of this clone is one. The CDR3 loop reads CASRAGVNTGELFF. The CDR3 bases are TGTGCCAGCAGGGCAGGGGTGAACACCGGGGAGCTGTTTTTT. This chain joins TRBV27 and TRBJ2-2; perhaps TRBD1 as D (6 bases). In germline, CDR1 is MNHEY, CDR2 SMNVEV (reference sequence). This CDR3 spans 14 amino acids. V shed 6 bases and J shed 1 base, with 9 bases lying between them.

Comments on this clone: Compared with germline, one end of the junction differs, possibly owing to a read error. The gene calls are TRBV7-7 and TRBJ2-2; D is perhaps TRBD1 or TRBD2 (5 bases each). The CDR3 runs to 14 residues. Germline-derived CDR1 and CDR2 are SSHAT and FNYEAQ (reference sequence). The CDR3 protein is CASSFTGRNGELFF. The DNA for the CDR3 is TGTGCTAGCAGCTTTACGGGGCGGAACGGGGAGCTGTTTTTT.

This chain connects TRBV15 to TRBJ1-2; no clear D. The CDR3 consists of 15 residues. From germline, CDR1 is LNHNV and CDR2 YYDKDF (reference sequence). Trimming removed 0 bases from V and 3 bases from J, with 11 bases in between. CDR3 nucleotide sequence: TGTGCCACCAGCAGAGACCGGACCCCTGACTATGGCTACACCTTC. Translating it yields CATSRDRTPDYGYTF.

The chain uses TRBV5-1 and TRBJ2-6, with D perhaps matching TRBD1 (5 bases). The germline V and J ends were trimmed by 3 bases and 1 base, with 11 bases remaining between them. This CDR3 is 16 amino acids long. From germline, CDR1 is SGHRS and CDR2 YFSETQ. The CDR3 protein is CASSWVAGSGANVLTF. CDR3 DNA sequence: TGCGCCAGCAGCTGGGTTGCAGGGTCTGGGGCCAACGTCCTGACTTTC.

A note on this clone: Because the CDR3's place on the DNA is in doubt, the DNA is left out and the CDR3 is given as listed by TCRdb. This chain connects TRBV21-1 to TRBJ2-1; TRBD2 is the table's D call and was not checked against the DNA. TRBV21-1 is a known pseudogene. 14 amino acids form the CDR3, both terminal residues included. CDR3: CASSKVARGNEQFF.

The chain carries TRBV18 and TRBJ2-1; 9 bases align to TRBD1. CDR3 length: 16 amino acids. Per the germline V gene, CDR1 is KGHSH and CDR2 is LQKENI. V shed 2 bases and J 12 bases; nucleotides not matched to a gene: 14. The CDR3 reads CASSPATGQGSGGQFF. CDR3 sequence (DNA): TGTGCCAGCTCACCAGCAACTGGACAGGGGTCGGGGGGGCAGTTCTTC.

The chain couples TRBV5-1 to TRBJ2-2; a weak D match, TRBD1 (5 bases). Germline CDR1 is SGHRS and CDR2 is YFSETQ. The V end was cut by 1 base, the J end by 0 bases, with 10 bases between. CDR3 length equals 16 residues. The CDR3 nucleotides are TGCGCCAGCAGCTTGTTTCAGGGAACGAACACCGGGGAGCTGTTTTTT. Encoded protein: CASSLFQGTNTGELFF.

The sample holds one count of this clone. The chain links TRBV6-4 to TRBJ1-2; D unresolved. CDR1 MRHNA and CDR2 SNTAGT come from the germline V gene. V was cut by 6 bases and J by 0 bases, with 8 bases left in between. The CDR3 has 13 residues. DNA for the CDR3: TGTGCCAGCAGCCGGACGGCTAACTATGGCTACACCTTC. This translates into CASSRTANYGYTF.

The chain's CDR3 is CASSPTDRHTEAFF. In nucleotides, the CDR3 is TGTGCCAGCAGCCCCACCGACAGACACACTGAAGCTTTCTTT. V usage is TRBV11-2 and J usage is TRBJ1-1; the D gene is possibly TRBD1 (5 bases). V was clipped by 5 bases and J by 3 bases, with 13 bases between them. Germline CDR1 SGHAT, CDR2 FQNNGV. The CDR3 has 14 amino acids.

J is TRBJ1-1 and V is TRBV25-1; the match to TRBD1 covers 10 bases. The CDR3 loop spans 14 amino acids. Germline loops: CDR1 MGHDK, CDR2 SYGVNS. Trimming took 7 bases from V and 4 from J; bases not matched to a gene: 6. CDR3 loop: CASTGTGAFTEAFF. The CDR3 region has the DNA TGTGCCAGCACCGGGACAGGGGCCTTCACTGAAGCTTTCTTT.

This chain connects TRBV5-4 to TRBJ2-2; 7 positions match TRBD2. The CDR3 is made up of 14 amino acids. Germline V gene data show CDR1 as SGHNT and CDR2 as YYREEE (reference sequence). Trimming took 4 bases from V and 4 from J; bases not matched to a gene: 4. The CDR3 DNA reads as TGTGCCAGCAGCCCCGGACTAGGCACCGGGGAGCTGTTTTTT. It encodes CASSPGLGTGELFF.

The chain carries TRBV4-1 and TRBJ1-6; 11 nucleotides agree with TRBD1. V lost 3 bases to trimming and J lost 10 bases; unmatched junction nucleotides: 5. Per the germline V gene, CDR1 is MGHRA and CDR2 is YSYEKL. The CDR3 totals 15 residues. CDR3 sequence: CASSQEGQGGSPLHF. In DNA, the CDR3 is TGCGCCAGCAGCCAGGAGGGACAGGGGGGGTCACCCCTCCACTTT.